What follows are 13 T cell receptor beta chains derived from one specimen sequenced in a study of response to subunit inactivated influenza vaccine. Using its own MiXCR run on the RT-PCR reads, TCRdb lists one record per CDR3 protein. Among 540,000 or so distinct CDR3 sequences listed, about an eighth were seen once. Sequenced material: PBMCs from blood, taken roughly 47 days after vaccination. These receptors were obtained from a man aged 45 to 65 who received an inactivated influenza vaccine.

The sample holds a few counts of this clonotype. This sequence joins TRBV21-1 and TRBJ2-7. TRBV21-1 is annotated as a pseudogene. The CDR3 spans 13 residues. CDR3: CASSKGVLYEQYF. The CDR3 DNA reads as TGTGCCAGCAGCAAAGGCGTACTCTACGAGCAGTACTTC.

This clonotype was counted at least ten times. The rearrangement uses TRBV20-1 and TRBJ2-3; D remains unclear. Germline V gene lookup returns CDR1 DFQATT and CDR2 SNEGSKA (reference sequence). The CDR3 is 11 amino acids. The V gene lost 3 bases and the J gene lost 1 base, with 2 bases spanning the gap. The DNA of the CDR3 is TGCAGTGCTAGGGGCACAGATACGCAGTATTTT. Amino acid sequence: CSARGTDTQYF.

The chain uses TRBV25-1 and TRBJ2-3, with 7 bases that match TRBD2. After removal of 2 bases from V and 2 bases from J, the junction contained 4 bases not matched to a gene. Germline CDR1 and CDR2: MGHDK and SYGVNS. The CDR3 sequence is 15 residues long. CDR3 amino acids: CASSEAGVATDTQYF. The CDR3 nucleotides read TGTGCCAGCAGTGAAGCGGGAGTAGCCACAGATACGCAGTATTTT.

This clonotype has a handful of counts. This chain uses TRBV5-8 with TRBJ1-4; TRBD1 matches 7 bases. The germline gives CDR1 SGHTS, CDR2 YDEGEE. This CDR3 contains 17 residues. V gave up 3 bases and J gave up 6 bases; unmatched junction bases: 14. The CDR3 bases are TGTGCCAGCAGCTGGGTACAGACAGGGAGGGCGGATGAAAAACTGTTTTTT. It translates to CASSWVQTGRADEKLFF. Variable domain in full (rest from reference TRBV5-8 and TRBJ1-4): EAGVTQSPTHLIKTRGQQATLRCSPISGHTSVYWYQQALGLGLQFLLWYDEGEERNRGNFPPRFSGRQFPNYSSELNVNALELEDSALYLCASSWVQTGRADEKLFFGSGTQLSVL.

The chain couples TRBV5-6 to TRBJ2-1, with a possible D match to TRBD2 (6 bases). This CDR3 contains 13 residues. V dropped 4 bases and J dropped 7 bases, with 12 bases sitting between them. The germline CDR1 and CDR2 sequences are SGHDT and YYEEEE. CDR3 residues: CASSRREVNEQFF. CDR3 in DNA: TGTGCCAGCAGCCGGCGGGAAGTAAATGAGCAGTTCTTC.

The table lists this clonotype with many counts. This chain links TRBV24-1 with TRBJ2-1; 8 nucleotides match TRBD1. The length of the CDR3 is 15 residues. V shed 9 bases and J 4 bases; nucleotides not matched to a gene: 10. CDR1 is KGHDR and CDR2 is SFDVKD in the germline V gene. CDR3 protein: CATAKGTGNYNEQFF. CDR3 sequence (DNA): TGTGCCACCGCGAAAGGGACAGGAAATTACAATGAGCAGTTCTTC.

This clonotype has a handful of counts. The chain is built from TRBV12-3 or TRBV12-4 and TRBJ1-2; 8 nucleotides match TRBD1. The V segment lost 8 bases and the J segment 8 bases; nucleotides outside the gene matches: 10. The CDR3 consists of 13 residues. CDR3 DNA sequence: TGTGCCAGCGGTTCGACCAGGGGGCGGGGCTACACCTTC. Translation gives CASGSTRGRGYTF.

CDR3 coding DNA: TGTGCCAGCAGCCCTGGACTAGCGGGGTCCCACGAGCAGTACTTC. Its translation is CASSPGLAGSHEQYF. J is TRBJ2-7 and V is TRBV4-2, with 12 bases aligning to TRBD2. CDR3 length: 15 amino acids. Trimming cost V 4 bases and J 5 bases; bases outside gene matches: 6. Per germline, CDR1 LGHNA and CDR2 YNFKEQ.

Worth noting for this clonotype: At one end the junction does not follow the germline gene, possibly because of a read error. The CDR3 nucleotides read TGTGCCAGGAGCTTTGGGCTCCTCGGAGCTTTCTTT. It translates to CARSFGLLGAFF. The chain carries TRBV11-2 and TRBJ1-1, with no clear D. There are 12 residues in the CDR3. The V gene's germline CDR1 is SGHAT and CDR2 FQNNGV.

This clonotype was observed a few times. This sequence joins TRBV11-1 and TRBJ2-7, with a weak D call TRBD2 (6 bases). The CDR3 extends over 18 amino acids. Per the germline V gene, CDR1 is SGHAT and CDR2 is FQDESV (reference sequence). The ends were cut back, 1 base at V and 1 base at J, with 20 bases in the middle. In DNA form, the CDR3 reads TGTGCCAGCAGCTTAGTCCGGTATGAACAGGAGGGGTCCTACGAGCAGTACTTC. This gives the protein CASSLVRYEQEGSYEQYF.

This chain connects TRBV2 to TRBJ2-3, with TRBD2 matching over 7 bases. Unmatched junction bases numbered 4, after V lost 8 bases and J lost 2 bases. The CDR3 extends over 13 amino acids. CDR1 is SNHLY and CDR2 is FYNNEI in the germline V gene. CDR3 residues: CASFGGDTDTQYF. For the CDR3, the DNA is TGTGCCAGCTTTGGGGGGGACACAGATACGCAGTATTTT.

The rearrangement joins TRBV28 to TRBJ2-7; D not certain. This CDR3 contains 12 residues. Trimming removed 3 bases at V and 8 bases at J, with 11 bases between. CDR1 is MDHEN, CDR2 SYDVKM, per germline. In DNA form, the CDR3 reads TGTGCCAGCAGTTTGTACAGCAGGAAGCAGTACTTC. Its translation is CASSLYSRKQYF.

The sample holds a few counts of this clonotype. The chain carries TRBV20-1 and TRBJ2-7; tentatively, D is TRBD1 (6 bases). Germline V lookup: CDR1 DFQATT, CDR2 SNEGSKA (reference sequence). The CDR3 has 16 residues. V dropped 0 bases and J dropped 1 base, with 16 bases sitting between them. The CDR3 bases are TGCAGTGCTAGAGATCAGGGCAGGGGCGCGTCCTACGAGCAGTACTTC. Residues: CSARDQGRGASYEQYF.